A single sample gave rise to the 32 T cell receptor beta chains below, sequenced in a study of CD8 T cells in ankylosing spondylitis. TCRdb analysed the 5' RACE reads with MiXCR anew, one entry per CDR3 protein. The sample has 350,000 to 400,000 distinct CDR3 sequences; approximately 22% are singletons. Sequenced sample: blood, either unsorted or a sorted T cell fraction (not recorded which). Receptors originate from a male donor with ankylosing spondylitis or in good health (not recorded which).

This clonotype was observed a few times. This chain connects TRBV29-1 to TRBJ2-7, with 12 bases identical to TRBD1. The CDR3 loop spans 14 amino acids. Looked up from germline, CDR1 is SQVTM and CDR2 is ANQGSEA. Trimming removed 7 bases from V and 4 bases from J; junction bases left unmatched: 8. The DNA for the CDR3 is TGCAGCGCTGCCCGGGACAGGGGGCCTTACGAGCAGTACTTC. Translation: CSAARDRGPYEQYF.

This clonotype was seen ten or more times. The chain employs TRBV20-1 and TRBJ2-1, with TRBD1 identical over 7 bases. There are 15 residues in the CDR3. Trimming took 0 bases from V and 4 from J; bases not matched to a gene: 6. Germline V gene lookup returns CDR1 DFQATT and CDR2 SNEGSKA (reference sequence). CDR3 nucleotides: TGCAGTGCTAGAGAGAGGGGGCTCTTGTACAATGAGCAGTTCTTC. This sequence encodes CSARERGLLYNEQFF.

This clonotype was counted between two and nine times. The CDR3 DNA reads TGTGCCAGCAGTGAATCGAGGGCTGGGGCCAACGTCCTGACTTTC. Protein: CASSESRAGANVLTF. The V gene is TRBV6-1, the J gene TRBJ2-6, with D perhaps matching TRBD2 (5 bases). This CDR3 is built from 15 residues. Germline assignment: CDR1 MNHNS and CDR2 SASEGT. The ends were cut back, 2 bases at V and 2 bases at J, with 7 bases in the middle.

This clonotype has more than one count but fewer than ten. The chain recombines TRBV2 with TRBJ2-7, with D perhaps matching TRBD2 (7 bases). V lost 7 bases and J lost 6, with 19 bases in between. CDR3 length: 14 amino acids. Per germline, CDR1 SNHLY and CDR2 FYNNEI. The CDR3: CASTLGGVGPEQYF. As DNA, the CDR3 is TGTGCCAGCACCTTAGGGGGGGTTGGTCCCGAGCAGTACTTC.

This clonotype appeared a few times. The genes are TRBV12-3 or TRBV12-4 and TRBJ2-7; D not resolved. V was pared by 3 bases and J by 3 bases, with 12 bases between. The CDR3 covers 14 residues. The CDR3 bases are TGTGCCAGCAGTTTTTGGGCAGAGAACTACGAGCAGTACTTC. This sequence encodes CASSFWAENYEQYF.

The chain uses TRBV2 and TRBJ2-7; TRBD2 agrees at 10 bases. The CDR3 length is 14 residues. V shed 6 bases and J 3 bases; nucleotides not matched to a gene: 5. Germline lookup yields CDR1 SNHLY and CDR2 FYNNEI. This chain's CDR3 is CASSGLAAYYEQYF. The CDR3 coding sequence is TGTGCCAGCAGCGGACTAGCGGCCTACTACGAGCAGTACTTC.

The gene calls are TRBV6-5 and TRBJ1-5; 9 bases are shared with TRBD1. Unmatched junction bases numbered 5, after V lost 4 bases and J lost 7 bases. Germline V lookup: CDR1 MNHEY, CDR2 SVGAGI. The CDR3 has 14 amino acids. The CDR3 sequence is CASSSGQGVQPQHF. CDR3 coding DNA: TGTGCCAGCAGTTCGGGACAGGGTGTCCAGCCCCAGCATTTT.

J is TRBJ2-7 and V is TRBV29-1; D might be TRBD1 (5 bases). Trimming took off 3 bases at V and 2 bases at J, with 17 bases between the two ends. The V gene's germline CDR1 is SQVTM and CDR2 ANQGSEA. The CDR3 contains 15 residues. CDR3 sequence (DNA): TGCAGCGTTGAGGGCAGGGTGGATAATCCCTACGAGCAGTACTTC. It codes for CSVEGRVDNPYEQYF.

This clonotype has more than one count but fewer than ten. V and J are TRBV29-1 and TRBJ2-7, with D perhaps assigned TRBD1 or TRBD2 (5 bases each). Trimming removed 3 bases from V and 6 bases from J, with 15 bases in between. CDR3 size: 13 residues. The germline V gene encodes CDR1 SQVTM and CDR2 ANQGSEA. In DNA, the CDR3 is TGCAGCGTTGAGGGGACGGGCGATGGCGAGCAGTACTTC. This codes for CSVEGTGDGEQYF.

This clonotype turned up a few times. The chain uses TRBV15 and TRBJ2-7, with 7 bases aligning to TRBD1. This CDR3 comprises 12 residues. Germline CDR1 reads LNHNV; CDR2 reads YYDKDF (reference sequence). With V trimmed by 5 bases and J by 5 bases, 3 bases remained unmatched. CDR3 nucleotides: TGTGCCACCAGCGACAGGGACGACGAGCAGTACTTC. Encoded protein: CATSDRDDEQYF.

This clonotype was observed a handful of times. The rearrangement joins TRBV12-3 or TRBV12-4 to TRBJ2-3; 9 bases map to TRBD2. CDR3 length equals 18 residues. The V gene end was trimmed by 11 bases and the J gene end by 4 bases; junction bases not matched to a gene: 22. The CDR3 bases are TGTGCCTTCAGTTTAGTCCTGACTTCAGCGGGGGGTTCAGATACGCAGTATTTT. Residues: CAFSLVLTSAGGSDTQYF.

In this sample, this clonotype turned up a few times. The CDR3: CASSVGLAGGSSEQYF. The CDR3 DNA follows: TGTGCCAGCAGCGTAGGACTAGCGGGGGGGTCATCCGAGCAGTACTTC. The chain links TRBV5-6 to TRBJ2-7; 15 bases agree with TRBD2. Trimming took 4 bases from V and 6 from J; bases not matched to a gene: 8. This CDR3 is built from 16 residues. Germline assignment: CDR1 SGHDT and CDR2 YYEEEE. The whole variable domain, remainder taken from reference TRBV5-6 and TRBJ2-7, is DAGVTQSPTHLIKTRGQQVTLRCSPKSGHDTVSWYQQALGQGPQFIFQYYEEEERQRGNFPDRFSGHQFPNYSSELNVNALLLGDSALYLCASSVGLAGGSSEQYFGPGTRLTVT.

V is TRBV7-6 and J is TRBJ2-5; 7 bases match TRBD1. The CDR3 extends over 15 amino acids. From germline, CDR1 is SGHVS and CDR2 FNYEAQ. The ends lost 5 bases at V and 5 bases at J; junction bases unmatched: 11. The CDR3 loop reads CASSVSGTDFETQYF. The CDR3 DNA follows: TGTGCCAGCAGCGTCTCCGGGACAGACTTTGAGACCCAGTACTTC.

The V gene is TRBV6-5, the J gene TRBJ1-2; 12 nucleotides align to TRBD1. This CDR3 region has 19 residues. V lost 4 bases and J lost 3; bases outside the gene matches: 15. Germline V CDR1 and CDR2: MNHEY, SVGAGI. The CDR3 bases are TGTGCCAGCAGTTCCACTCTTCTTGCAGGGACAGGGGGCGACTATGGCTACACCTTC. Translation gives CASSSTLLAGTGGDYGYTF.

This clonotype was detected only a few times. The rearrangement uses TRBV20-1 and TRBJ2-7; TRBD1 is a possible D gene (5 bases). Germline V CDR1 and CDR2: DFQATT, SNEGSKA (reference sequence). This CDR3 is 12 amino acids long. V gave up 4 bases and J gave up 1 base, with 8 bases separating them. The CDR3 DNA is TGCAGTGCTACCAGGGATTCCTACGAGCAGTACTTC. This encodes CSATRDSYEQYF.

This clonotype has more than one count but fewer than ten. The chain employs TRBV7-2 and TRBJ1-6; tentatively, D is TRBD1 (5 bases). Trimming stripped 1 base from V and 6 bases from J, with 16 bases between. This CDR3 spans 17 amino acids. CDR1 SGHTA and CDR2 FQGNSA come from the germline V gene. The CDR3 sequence is CASSLGAGWASNSPLHF. DNA for the CDR3: TGTGCCAGCAGCTTAGGGGCAGGGTGGGCAAGTAATTCACCCCTCCACTTT.

The CDR3 is CASSLGGSGVDTQYF. The CDR3 DNA reads TGTGCCAGCAGCTTAGGGGGTAGCGGGGTGGATACGCAGTATTTT. The chain joins TRBV11-2 to TRBJ2-3, with 8 bases lining up with TRBD2. The CDR3 covers 15 residues. The V gene's germline CDR1 is SGHAT and CDR2 FQNNGV. V was pared by 1 base and J by 6 bases, with 6 bases of the junction left unmatched. The full variable domain, rest sourced from reference TRBV11-2 and TRBJ2-3, is EAGVAQSPRYKIIEKRQSVAFWCNPISGHATLYWYQQILGQGPKLLIQFQNNGVVDDSQLPKDRFSAERLKGVDSTLKIQPAKLEDSAVYLCASSLGGSGVDTQYFGPGTRLTVL.

J is TRBJ2-2 and V is TRBV29-1; D remains unclear. Germline V lookup: CDR1 SQVTM, CDR2 ANQGSEA. The CDR3 is 13 amino acids. Trimming shortened V by 6 bases and J by 0 bases, and 8 bases separated the two germline ends. The CDR3 DNA follows: TGCAGCGTAGACCGCACGAACACCGGGGAGCTGTTTTTT. It is translated as CSVDRTNTGELFF.

The rearrangement links TRBV7-9 to TRBJ2-7; TRBD1 is a possible D gene (5 bases). The CDR3 is made up of 14 amino acids. CDR1 is SEHNR and CDR2 is FQNEAQ in the germline V gene (reference sequence). The ends were cut back, 1 base at V and 2 bases at J, with 9 bases in the middle. CDR3 DNA sequence: TGTGCCAGCAGCTTAGAACAGGCTGCCTACGAGCAGTACTTC. This translates into CASSLEQAAYEQYF.

This clonotype turned up a few times. This chain joins TRBV5-6 and TRBJ2-5; D remains ambiguous. The germline V gene has CDR1 SGHDT and CDR2 YYEEEE. The ends were cut back, 4 bases at V and 0 bases at J, with 13 bases in the middle. The CDR3 has 15 amino acids. The CDR3 protein is CASSHLMRYQETQYF. The CDR3 DNA sequence: TGTGCCAGCAGCCACCTAATGAGGTACCAAGAGACCCAGTACTTC.

V and J are TRBV4-1 and TRBJ1-1; D is perhaps TRBD1 (5 bases). In germline, CDR1 is MGHRA, CDR2 YSYEKL. V dropped 3 bases and J dropped 4 bases, with 12 bases sitting between them. The CDR3 totals 14 residues. The CDR3 loop is CASSHQGVSTEAFF. The CDR3 nucleotides read TGCGCCAGCAGCCACCAGGGAGTGAGCACTGAAGCTTTCTTT.

This clonotype was detected once. The J gene is TRBJ2-3, the V gene TRBV30; D is undetermined. V was shortened by 1 base and J by 3 bases, with 8 bases between the two germline ends. CDR1 and CDR2 (germline): GTSNPN, SVGIG (reference sequence). The CDR3 is made up of 13 amino acids. CDR3 region: CAWSGSSTDTQYF. The CDR3 region has the DNA TGTGCCTGGAGTGGTAGTTCGACAGATACGCAGTATTTT.

This clonotype was detected only a few times. This chain connects TRBV7-9 to TRBJ2-7, with 10 positions matching TRBD2. Germline CDR1 is SEHNR and CDR2 is FQNEAQ (reference sequence). CDR3 length equals 16 residues. V lost 2 bases and J lost 2; bases outside the gene matches: 6. This CDR3 reads CASSLSHGLAAYEQYF. The CDR3 DNA follows: TGTGCCAGCAGCTTATCCCATGGACTAGCGGCCTACGAGCAGTACTTC.

CDR3 protein: CASSEYYKEMSNEQFF. CDR3 sequence (DNA): TGTGCCAGCAGTGAATACTACAAGGAGATGAGTAATGAGCAGTTCTTC. This rearrangement joins TRBV25-1 to TRBJ2-1; D remains unclear. Trimming took 0 bases from V and 7 from J, leaving 16 bases between them. CDR1 and CDR2 from the germline V gene are MGHDK and SYGVNS. The CDR3 spans 16 residues.

This clonotype was seen a handful of times. The CDR3 loop is CASSQDEWRGGPFEQYF. The CDR3 DNA reads as TGCGCCAGCAGCCAAGATGAATGGCGCGGGGGTCCGTTCGAGCAGTACTTC. The chain is built from TRBV4-1 and TRBJ2-7; 7 bases match TRBD2. The CDR3 is 17 amino acids. The germline V gene has CDR1 MGHRA and CDR2 YSYEKL. Germline trimming cut 0 bases from V and 6 bases from J; bases unmatched to any gene: 14.

This clonotype was counted a few times. The chain has TRBV6-1 and TRBJ2-5; D remains unclear. The V end was cut by 6 bases, the J end by 4 bases, with 12 bases between. Per the germline V gene, CDR1 is MNHNS and CDR2 is SASEGT. This CDR3 is built from 13 residues. The CDR3 DNA sequence: TGTGCCAGCAGGAGGTTTTTGCGAGAGACCCAGTACTTC. It translates to CASRRFLRETQYF.

The V call is TRBV29-1, the J call TRBJ2-3; perhaps TRBD1 as D (5 bases). This CDR3 region has 15 residues. Germline CDR1 SQVTM, CDR2 ANQGSEA. The ends were cut back, 0 bases at V and 1 base at J, with 11 bases in the middle. CDR3 loop: CSVEDRGRGTDTQYF. The CDR3, as DNA: TGCAGCGTTGAAGATCGCGGCAGGGGCACAGATACGCAGTATTTT.

On this clonotype: A junction end diverges from the germline sequence, so it may reflect a read error. The chain carries TRBV7-7 and TRBJ2-7; tentatively, D is TRBD1 (6 bases). Germline V lookup: CDR1 SSHAT, CDR2 FNYEAQ (reference sequence). The CDR3 runs 14 residues. This CDR3 is CASSPTGWGSEQYF. The CDR3 nucleotides are TGTGCTAGCAGCCCAACAGGGTGGGGGTCCGAGCAGTACTTC. Variable domain in full (rest from reference TRBV7-7 and TRBJ2-7): GAGVSQSPRYKVTKRGQDVTLRCDPISSHATLYWYQQALGQGPEFLTYFNYEAQPDKSGLPSDRFSAERPEGSISTLTIQRTEQRDSAMYRCASSPTGWGSEQYFGPGTRLTVT.

The CDR3 nucleotides read TGTGCCAGCAGCGGAGTGGGACAGATGAACACCGGGGAGCTGTTTTTT. This gives the protein CASSGVGQMNTGELFF. The genes are TRBV5-6 and TRBJ2-2; 7 bases line up with TRBD1. Losses at the gene ends were 4 bases for V and 1 base for J; bases not matched to a gene: 7. The CDR3 runs 16 residues. Per the germline V gene, CDR1 is SGHDT and CDR2 is YYEEEE.

The chain combines TRBV13 with TRBJ2-1; D unclear. The V end lost 5 bases, the J end lost 9 bases, and 11 bases lay between the germline ends. The germline CDR1 and CDR2 sequences are PRHDT and FYEKMQ (reference sequence). The CDR3 spans 12 residues. The CDR3, as DNA: TGTGCCAGCAGCCACCCCGGTAGTGAGCAGTTCTTC. The encoded protein is CASSHPGSEQFF. Looking up the rest from reference TRBV13 and TRBJ2-1 gives the full variable domain: AAGVIQSPRHLIKEKRETATLKCYPIPRHDTVYWYQQGPGQDPQFLISFYEKMQSDKGSIPDRFSAQQFSDYHSELNMSSLELGDSALYFCASSHPGSEQFFGPGTRLTVL.

In its sample, this clonotype was seen a few times. The rearrangement links TRBV3-1 to TRBJ2-2; D uncertain. The CDR3 consists of 15 residues. V was clipped by 4 bases and J by 1 base, with 10 bases between them. The germline V gene has CDR1 LGHDT and CDR2 YNNKEL (reference sequence). As DNA, the CDR3 is TGTGCCAGCAGCCCCTCAGTCTTGAACACCGGGGAGCTGTTTTTT. Translating gives CASSPSVLNTGELFF.

This clonotype has a handful of counts. V gene TRBV7-8 combines with J gene TRBJ1-1; D perhaps matches TRBD1 (5 bases). Deletions cut 7 bases from V and 5 bases from J, with 11 bases between. The germline gives CDR1 SGHVS, CDR2 FQNEAQ. There are 12 residues in the CDR3. This chain's CDR3 is CASKGAGTEAFF. Here the CDR3 DNA reads TGTGCCAGCAAAGGGGCTGGGACTGAAGCTTTCTTT.